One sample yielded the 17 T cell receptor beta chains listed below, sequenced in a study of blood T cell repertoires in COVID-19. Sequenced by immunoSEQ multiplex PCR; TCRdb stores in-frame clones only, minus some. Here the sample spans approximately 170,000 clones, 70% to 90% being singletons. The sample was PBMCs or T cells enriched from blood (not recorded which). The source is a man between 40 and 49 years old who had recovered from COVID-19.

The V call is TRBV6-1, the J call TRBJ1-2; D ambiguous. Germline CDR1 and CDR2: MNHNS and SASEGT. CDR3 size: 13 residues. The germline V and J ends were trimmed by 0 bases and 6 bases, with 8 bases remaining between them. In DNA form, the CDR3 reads TGTGCCAGCAGTGAAGCGGGGAGGGATGGCTACACCTTC. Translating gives CASSEAGRDGYTF.

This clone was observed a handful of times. Here the CDR3 reads CATSRVGGGNQPQHF. Written as DNA, the CDR3 is TGTGCCACCAGTCGCGTGGGGGGGGGCAATCAGCCCCAGCATTTT. This rearrangement joins TRBV24-1 to TRBJ1-5; TRBD1 is a possible D gene (5 bases). The germline gives CDR1 KGHDR, CDR2 SFDVKD. The CDR3 loop spans 15 amino acids. V lost 6 bases and J 2 bases, leaving 13 bases between the germline ends.

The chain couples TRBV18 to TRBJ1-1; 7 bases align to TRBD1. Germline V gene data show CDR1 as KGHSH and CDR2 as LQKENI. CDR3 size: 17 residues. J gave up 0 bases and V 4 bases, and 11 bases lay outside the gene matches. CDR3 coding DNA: TGTGCCAGCTCACTACGACAGGGTGGGAACGTGAACACTGAAGCTTTCTTT. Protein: CASSLRQGGNVNTEAFF.

Here the CDR3 reads CASSFESGGETDTQYF. CDR3 nucleotides: TGTGCCAGCAGCTTTGAGAGCGGGGGGGAAACAGATACGCAGTATTTT. The rearrangement joins TRBV11-2 to TRBJ2-3; 10 nucleotides align to TRBD2. Germline CDR1 reads SGHAT; CDR2 reads FQNNGV. V gave up 3 bases and J gave up 3 bases; unmatched junction bases: 6. The CDR3 consists of 16 residues.

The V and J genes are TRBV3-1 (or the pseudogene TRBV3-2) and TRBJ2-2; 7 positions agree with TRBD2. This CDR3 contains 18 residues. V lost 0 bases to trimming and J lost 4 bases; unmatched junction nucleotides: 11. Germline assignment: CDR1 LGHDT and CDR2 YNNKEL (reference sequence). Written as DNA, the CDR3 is TGTGCCAGCAGCCAAGAAGAGACCGGGAGGCAGATCACCGGGGAGCTGTTTTTT. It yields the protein CASSQEETGRQITGELFF.

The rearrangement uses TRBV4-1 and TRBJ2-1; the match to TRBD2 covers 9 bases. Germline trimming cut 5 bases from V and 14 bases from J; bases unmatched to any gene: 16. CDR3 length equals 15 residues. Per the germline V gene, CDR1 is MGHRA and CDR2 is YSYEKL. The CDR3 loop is CASSEVIERGAQEFF. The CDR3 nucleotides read TGCGCCAGCAGCGAAGTCATCGAGCGGGGGGCTCAAGAGTTCTTC.

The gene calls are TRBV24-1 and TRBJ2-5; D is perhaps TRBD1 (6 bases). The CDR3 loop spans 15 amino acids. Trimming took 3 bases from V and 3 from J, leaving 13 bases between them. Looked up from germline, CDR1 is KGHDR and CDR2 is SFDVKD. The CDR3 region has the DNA TGTGCCACCAGTGATGCTACAGGGTGGGAAGAGACCCAGTACTTC. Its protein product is CATSDATGWEETQYF.

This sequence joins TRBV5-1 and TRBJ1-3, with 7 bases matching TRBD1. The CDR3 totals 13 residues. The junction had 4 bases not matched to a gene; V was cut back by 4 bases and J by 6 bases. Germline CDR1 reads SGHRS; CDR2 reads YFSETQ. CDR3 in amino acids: CASSPGQANTIYF. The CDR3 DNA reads TGCGCCAGCAGCCCTGGACAGGCAAACACCATATATTTT.

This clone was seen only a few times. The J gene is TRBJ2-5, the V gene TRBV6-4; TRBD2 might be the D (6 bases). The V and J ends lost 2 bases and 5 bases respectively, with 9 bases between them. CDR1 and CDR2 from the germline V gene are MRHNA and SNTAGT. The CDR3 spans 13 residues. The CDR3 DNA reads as TGTGCCAGCAGTGACAATAGCGGCGAGACCCAGTACTTC. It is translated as CASSDNSGETQYF.

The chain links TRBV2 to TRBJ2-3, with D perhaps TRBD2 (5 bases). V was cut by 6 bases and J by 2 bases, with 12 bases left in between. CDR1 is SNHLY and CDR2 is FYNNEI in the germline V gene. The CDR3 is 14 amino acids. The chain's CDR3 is CASRPRVNTDTQYF. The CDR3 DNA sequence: TGTGCCAGCAGACCGAGGGTCAACACAGATACGCAGTATTTT.

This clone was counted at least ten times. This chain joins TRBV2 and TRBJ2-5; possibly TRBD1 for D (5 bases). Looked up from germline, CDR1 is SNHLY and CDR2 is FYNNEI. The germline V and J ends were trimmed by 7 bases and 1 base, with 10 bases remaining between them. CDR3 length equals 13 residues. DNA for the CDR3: TGTGCCAGCAAGTGGCAGGGCCAAGAGACCCAGTACTTC. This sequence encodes CASKWQGQETQYF.

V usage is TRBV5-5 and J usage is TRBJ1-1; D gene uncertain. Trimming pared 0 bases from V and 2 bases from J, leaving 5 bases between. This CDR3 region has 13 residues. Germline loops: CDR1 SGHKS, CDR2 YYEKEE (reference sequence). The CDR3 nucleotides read TGTGCCAGCAGCTTGGGAGAAAACACTGAAGCTTTCTTT. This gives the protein CASSLGENTEAFF.

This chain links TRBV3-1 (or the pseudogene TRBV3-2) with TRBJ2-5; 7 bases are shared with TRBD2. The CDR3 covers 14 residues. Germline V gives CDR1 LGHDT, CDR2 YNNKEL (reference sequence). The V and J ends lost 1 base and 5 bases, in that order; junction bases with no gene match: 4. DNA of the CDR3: TGTGCCAGCAGCCAAGCGGAGACTAGCGAGACCCAGTACTTC. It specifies CASSQAETSETQYF.

The CDR3 bases are TGTGCCAGCAGTGTGTCCTTCACTGAAGCTTTCTTT. Protein: CASSVSFTEAFF. J is TRBJ1-1 and V is TRBV2; D gene unclear. Germline CDR1 and CDR2: SNHLY and FYNNEI. Trimming took off 4 bases at V and 4 bases at J, with 7 bases between the two ends. CDR3 length: 12 residues.

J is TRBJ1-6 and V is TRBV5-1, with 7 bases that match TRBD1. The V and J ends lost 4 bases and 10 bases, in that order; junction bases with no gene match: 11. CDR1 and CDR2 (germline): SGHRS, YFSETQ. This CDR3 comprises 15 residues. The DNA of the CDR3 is TGCGCCAGCAGCGCGGGGACAGAAGGAGGCTCACCCCTCCACTTT. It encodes CASSAGTEGGSPLHF.

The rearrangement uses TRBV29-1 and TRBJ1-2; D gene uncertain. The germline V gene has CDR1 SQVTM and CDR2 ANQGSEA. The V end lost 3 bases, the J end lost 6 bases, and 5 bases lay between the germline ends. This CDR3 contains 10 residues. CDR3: CSVDTDGYTF. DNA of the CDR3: TGCAGCGTTGATACAGATGGCTACACCTTC. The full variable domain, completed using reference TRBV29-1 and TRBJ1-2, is SAVISQKPSRDICQRGTSLTIQCQVDSQVTMMFWYRQQPGQSLTLIATANQGSEATYESGFVIDKFPISRPNLTFSTLTVSNMSPEDSSIYLCSVDTDGYTFGSGTRLTVV.

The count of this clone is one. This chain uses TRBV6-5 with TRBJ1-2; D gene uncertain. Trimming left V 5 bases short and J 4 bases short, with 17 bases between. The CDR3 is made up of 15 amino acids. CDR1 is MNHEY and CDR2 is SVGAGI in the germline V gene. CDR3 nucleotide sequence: TGTGCCAGCAGTCCCGGGATTCACGGAAGCTATGGCTACACCTTC. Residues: CASSPGIHGSYGYTF.